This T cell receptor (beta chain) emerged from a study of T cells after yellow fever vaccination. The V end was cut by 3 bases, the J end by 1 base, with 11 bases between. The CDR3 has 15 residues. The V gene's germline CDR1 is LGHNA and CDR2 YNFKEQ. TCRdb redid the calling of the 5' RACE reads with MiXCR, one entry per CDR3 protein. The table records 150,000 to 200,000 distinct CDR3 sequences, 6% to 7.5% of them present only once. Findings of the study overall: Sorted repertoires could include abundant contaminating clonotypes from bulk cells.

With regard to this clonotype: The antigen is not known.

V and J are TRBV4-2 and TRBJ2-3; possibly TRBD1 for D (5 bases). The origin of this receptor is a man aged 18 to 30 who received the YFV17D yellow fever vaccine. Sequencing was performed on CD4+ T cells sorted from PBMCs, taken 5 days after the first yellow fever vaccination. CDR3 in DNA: TGTGCCAGCAGCCATGGGGTACAGGGCACAGATACGCAGTATTTT. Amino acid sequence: CASSHGVQGTDTQYF.